The 13 T cell receptor beta chains in this list originate from one sample, sequenced in a study of glioma-infiltrating T cells after dendritic cell vaccination. Data came from immunoSEQ multiplex PCR; TCRdb stores just in-frame clones and leaves some out. The repertoire holds about 64,000 clones, roughly 80% seen once, with 9.2% in the top ten. The sample here was blood, taken before dendritic cell vaccination. The receptors here all came from a human donor with glioblastoma.

The CDR3 region is CASSPTTAGGSYEQYF. The CDR3 region has the DNA TGTGCCAGCAGTCCTACTACAGCGGGGGGTTCCTACGAGCAGTACTTC. J is TRBJ2-7 and V is TRBV11-2, with TRBD2 matching over 9 bases. This CDR3 has 16 residues. From germline, CDR1 is SGHAT and CDR2 FQNNGV. After removal of 6 bases from V and 1 base from J, the junction contained 10 bases not matched to a gene.

This chain joins TRBV19 and TRBJ2-5; TRBD1 aligns across 8 bases. The CDR3 is 14 amino acids. V shed 3 bases, J shed 4 bases, and the junction held 4 bases outside the gene matches. Germline CDR1 and CDR2: LNHDA and SQIVND (reference sequence). The CDR3 protein is CASSIRDRGETQYF. CDR3 bases: TGTGCCAGTAGTATTCGAGACAGGGGAGAGACCCAGTACTTC.

The chain carries TRBV5-1 and TRBJ1-4, with D perhaps matching TRBD1 (6 bases). The CDR3 is 15 amino acids. V was trimmed by 4 bases and J by 4 bases, leaving 14 bases between them. Germline CDR1 is SGHRS and CDR2 is YFSETQ. Here the CDR3 reads CASSLGRGGNEKLFF. The CDR3 DNA reads TGCGCCAGCAGCCTCGGAAGGGGGGGTAATGAAAAACTGTTTTTT.

This chain joins TRBV5-8 and TRBJ2-3, with D hard to call. CDR3 length: 13 residues. Germline V gene lookup returns CDR1 SGHTS and CDR2 YDEGEE. The V end lost 5 bases, the J end lost 1 base, and 8 bases lay between the germline ends. The CDR3 spells CASRSRGTDTQYF. The CDR3 nucleotides are TGTGCCAGCAGGTCGAGAGGCACAGATACGCAGTATTTT.

The gene calls are TRBV2 and TRBJ2-2, with a possible D match to TRBD2 (5 bases). The V gene lost 4 bases and the J gene lost 11 bases, with 11 bases spanning the gap. The CDR3 is 12 amino acids. The germline V gene encodes CDR1 SNHLY and CDR2 FYNNEI. The CDR3 nucleotides read TGTGCCAGCAGTGGTCCGGGGTCTGAGCTGTTTTTT. Translated, it gives CASSGPGSELFF.

V and J are TRBV15 and TRBJ2-2; possibly TRBD1 for D (6 bases). CDR1 LNHNV and CDR2 YYDKDF come from the germline V gene (reference sequence). The CDR3 covers 16 residues. V lost 0 bases and J lost 6, with 14 bases in between. The CDR3 is CATSRDYNRASGELFF. CDR3 in DNA: TGTGCCACCAGCAGAGATTACAACAGGGCATCCGGGGAGCTGTTTTTT.

The CDR3 bases are TGCGCCAGCAGGCTCAGACAGGGGCGAGGGCCGAAGAGCAATCAGCCCCAGCATTTT. Encoded protein: CASRLRQGRGPKSNQPQHF. The chain links TRBV23-1 to TRBJ1-5; 8 nucleotides align to TRBD1. TRBV23-1 is an open reading frame whose function is uncertain. The CDR3 consists of 19 residues. Germline trimming cut 6 bases from V and 1 base from J; bases unmatched to any gene: 17.

The chain joins TRBV7-9 to TRBJ2-7; TRBD2 aligns across 7 bases. CDR3 length equals 16 residues. V was pared by 6 bases and J by 1 base, with 12 bases of the junction left unmatched. Per germline, CDR1 SEHNR and CDR2 FQNEAQ (reference sequence). CDR3 in DNA: TGTGCCAGCAGTCCACGTAGTGGGGGGGGTTCCTACGAGCAGTACTTC. It is translated as CASSPRSGGGSYEQYF.

The J gene is TRBJ2-7, the V gene TRBV6-5; tentative D call: TRBD2 (5 bases). Germline V lookup: CDR1 MNHEY, CDR2 SVGAGI. CDR3 length: 13 amino acids. Deletions cut 5 bases from V and 2 bases from J, with 10 bases between. CDR3: CASSVRVAYEQYF. The CDR3 DNA is TGTGCCAGCAGTGTGAGGGTAGCCTACGAGCAGTACTTC.

The chain combines TRBV7-2 with TRBJ2-1; the match to TRBD2 covers 8 bases. With 7 bases clipped from V and 7 bases from J, the junction kept 12 bases outside the gene matches. Looked up from germline, CDR1 is SGHTA and CDR2 is FQGNSA. The CDR3 extends over 15 amino acids. The CDR3: CASIETGGVGNEQFF. For the CDR3, the DNA is TGTGCCAGCATCGAAACGGGAGGGGTTGGAAATGAGCAGTTCTTC.

This clone has a single count. The genes are TRBV23-1 and TRBJ2-4, with 7 bases lining up with TRBD1. TRBV23-1 falls under the ORF class, with uncertain function. V shed 0 bases, J shed 5 bases, and the junction held 7 bases outside the gene matches. CDR3 size: 16 residues. As DNA, the CDR3 is TGCGCCAGCAGTCAATCGAGGGGACAGTTGGAAAACATTCAGTACTTC. Its protein product is CASSQSRGQLENIQYF.

The chain uses TRBV28 and TRBJ1-2, with D maybe TRBD1 (6 bases). Germline V gives CDR1 MDHEN, CDR2 SYDVKM. This CDR3 has 16 residues. V shed 2 bases and J shed 4 bases, with 17 bases lying between them. CDR3 DNA: TGTGCCAGCAGTTTACCCCTAACACAGGGCCGCTATGGCTACACCTTC. Translation gives CASSLPLTQGRYGYTF.

V usage is TRBV28 and J usage is TRBJ2-7; D is unclear. This CDR3 has 13 residues. Looked up from germline, CDR1 is MDHEN and CDR2 is SYDVKM. Between the trimmed V and J ends, which lost 3 bases and 0 bases, there was a span of 6 bases. This CDR3 is CASSLRRSYEQYF. The CDR3 DNA is TGTGCCAGCAGTTTGAGGCGCTCCTACGAGCAGTACTTC.